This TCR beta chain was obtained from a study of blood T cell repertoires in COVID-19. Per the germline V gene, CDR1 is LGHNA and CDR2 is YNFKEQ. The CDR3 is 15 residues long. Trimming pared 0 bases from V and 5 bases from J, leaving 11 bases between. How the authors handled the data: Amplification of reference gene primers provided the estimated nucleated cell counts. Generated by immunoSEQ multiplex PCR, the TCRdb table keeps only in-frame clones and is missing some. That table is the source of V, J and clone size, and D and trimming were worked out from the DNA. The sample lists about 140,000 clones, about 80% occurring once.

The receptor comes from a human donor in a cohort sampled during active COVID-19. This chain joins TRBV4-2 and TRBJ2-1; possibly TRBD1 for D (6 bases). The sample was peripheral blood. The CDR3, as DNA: TGTGCCAGCAGCCAAGATTATCGACAGGACAATGAGCAGTTCTTC. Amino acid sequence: CASSQDYRQDNEQFF.